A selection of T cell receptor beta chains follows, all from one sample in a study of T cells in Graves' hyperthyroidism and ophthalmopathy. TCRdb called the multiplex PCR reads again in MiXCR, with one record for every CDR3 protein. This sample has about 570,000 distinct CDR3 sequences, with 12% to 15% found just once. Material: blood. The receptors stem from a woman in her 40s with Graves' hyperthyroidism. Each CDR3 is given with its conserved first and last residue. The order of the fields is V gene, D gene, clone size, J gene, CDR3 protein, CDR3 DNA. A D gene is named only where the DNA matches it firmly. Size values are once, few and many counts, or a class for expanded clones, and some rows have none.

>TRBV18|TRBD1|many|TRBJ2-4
CASSGTGRENIQYF
TGTGCCAGCTCGGGGACAGGTCGAGAAAACATTCAGTACTTC
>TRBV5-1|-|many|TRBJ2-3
CASSSGTPTDTQYF
TGCGCCAGCAGCTCCGGGACTCCCACAGATACGCAGTATTTT
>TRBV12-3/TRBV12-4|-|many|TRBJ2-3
CASRRASTDTQYF
TGTGCCAGCAGACGGGCGAGCACAGATACGCAGTATTTT
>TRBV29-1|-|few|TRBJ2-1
CSVEEGGSEQFF
TGCAGCGTTGAAGAGGGGGGAAGTGAGCAGTTCTTC
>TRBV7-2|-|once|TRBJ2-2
CASSLGLVNTGELFF
TGTGCCAGCAGCTTAGGACTAGTAAACACCGGGGAGCTGTTTTTT
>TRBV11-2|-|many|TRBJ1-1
CASSLDWAGEAFF
TGTGCCAGCAGCTTAGATTGGGCAGGCGAAGCTTTCTTT
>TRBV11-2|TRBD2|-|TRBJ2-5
CASSHRGGGSRETQYF
TGTGCCAGCAGCCATCGGGGGGGCGGATCTCGGGAGACCCAGTACTTC
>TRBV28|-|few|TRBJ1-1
CATRGESEAFF
TGTGCCACCCGAGGGGAATCTGAAGCTTTCTTT
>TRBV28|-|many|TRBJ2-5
CASSAGGSDRQSQYF
TGTGCCAGCAGCGCAGGTGGGAGCGACCGCCAGTCCCAGTACTTC
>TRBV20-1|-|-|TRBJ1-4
CSARPGTGNEKLFF
TGCAGTGCTAGGCCGGGAACCGGAAATGAAAAACTGTTTTTT
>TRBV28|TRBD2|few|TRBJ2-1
CASSQDLGGTRPNEQFF
TGTGCCAGCAGCCAAGATCTGGGCGGGACTAGACCAAATGAGCAGTTCTTC
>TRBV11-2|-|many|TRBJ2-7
CASSPRQGGHEQYF
TGTGCCAGCAGCCCCCGACAGGGAGGCCACGAGCAGTACTTC
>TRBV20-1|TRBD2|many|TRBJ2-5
CSARLAGAGETQYF
TGCAGTGCTAGACTCGCGGGAGCCGGCGAGACCCAGTACTTC
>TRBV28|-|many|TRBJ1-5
CASSLGKGSQPQHF
TGTGCCAGCAGTTTAGGAAAGGGGAGTCAGCCCCAGCATTTT
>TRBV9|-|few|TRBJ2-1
CASSEGTSNLYREQFF
TGTGCCAGCAGCGAAGGGACTTCAAACCTTTACAGGGAGCAGTTCTTC
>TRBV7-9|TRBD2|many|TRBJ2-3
CASSKLFSGAPDTQYF
TGTGCCAGCAGCAAGCTCTTCAGCGGGGCCCCAGATACGCAGTATTTT
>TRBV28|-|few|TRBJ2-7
CASSLRVPGQYF
TGTGCCAGCAGTTTAAGGGTTCCGGGGCAGTACTTC
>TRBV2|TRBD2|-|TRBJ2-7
CASSEGGRNYEQYF
TGTGCCAGCAGTGAAGGCGGGAGGAACTACGAGCAGTACTTC
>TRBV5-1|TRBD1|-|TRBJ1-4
CASTSQGAQDEKLFF
TGCGCCAGCACGTCCCAGGGGGCGCAGGATGAAAAACTGTTTTTT
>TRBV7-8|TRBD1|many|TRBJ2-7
CASSLSFSGTGGVEQYF
TGTGCCAGCAGCTTGTCTTTCTCCGGGACAGGGGGCGTCGAGCAGTACTTC
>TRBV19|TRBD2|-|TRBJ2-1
CASSALLAGAHNEQFF
TGTGCCAGTAGTGCCCTCTTAGCGGGAGCCCACAATGAGCAGTTCTTC
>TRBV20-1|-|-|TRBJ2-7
CSAPVNSYEQYF
TGCAGTGCTCCCGTTAATTCCTACGAGCAGTACTTC
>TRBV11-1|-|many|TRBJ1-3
CASSSDTGTSLAGNTIYF
TGTGCCAGCAGCTCGGATACCGGGACATCGCTGGCTGGAAACACCATATATTTT
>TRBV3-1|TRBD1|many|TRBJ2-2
CASSQVSNRGRGGTGELFF
TGTGCCAGCAGCCAAGTTTCGAACAGGGGGCGAGGAGGCACCGGGGAGCTGTTTTTT
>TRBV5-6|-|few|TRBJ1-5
CASSQRQPNQPQHF
TGTGCCAGCAGCCAGCGACAGCCCAATCAGCCCCAGCATTTT